The 10 T cell receptor beta chains given below trace back to one sample, sequenced in a study of regulatory T cells in long-lasting Graves disease. Libraries of TCR beta came from iRepertoire HTBI primers plus Arm-PCR of CDR3 regions. TCRdb itself ran the multiplex PCR reads through MiXCR, one entry per CDR3 protein. The table has 350,000 to 500,000 distinct CDR3 sequences, about 16% seen once. The time point denotes: newly diagnosed GD, antithyroid drugs for less than 3 months. TCR sequences were obtained from RNA taken from PBMCs. The same data also contributed to another study, on T cells in Graves' hyperthyroidism and ophthalmopathy.

Material: peripheral blood mononuclear cells (PBMCs), obtained at new diagnosis, from a patient treated with antithyroid drugs. Source of these receptors: a young woman with Graves disease.

The rearrangement joins TRBV28 to TRBJ2-1; 7 bases fit TRBD2. V lost 5 bases, J lost 11 bases, and 12 bases stayed unmatched. In germline, CDR1 is MDHEN, CDR2 SYDVKM. The CDR3 is made up of 14 amino acids. In DNA, the CDR3 is TGTGCCAGCAGTCCGGGAGGCACGCAAACGAAGCAGTTCTTC. This translates into CASSPGGTQTKQFF.

This clonotype was recorded at least ten times. The chain couples TRBV7-2 to TRBJ1-5; 7 bases are shared with TRBD1. Germline loops: CDR1 SGHTA, CDR2 FQGNSA. The ends lost 5 bases at V and 7 bases at J; junction bases unmatched: 8. The CDR3 loop spans 14 amino acids. CDR3 sequence (DNA): TGTGCCAGCAGCCGAACAGGGGCAGGGCAGCCCCAGCATTTT. Encoded protein: CASSRTGAGQPQHF.

This clonotype has just a few counts. V is TRBV20-1 and J is TRBJ2-7, with D tentatively TRBD1 (6 bases). V was cut by 2 bases and J by 0 bases, with 11 bases left in between. The CDR3 contains 14 residues. Germline V gene lookup returns CDR1 DFQATT and CDR2 SNEGSKA (reference sequence). Here the CDR3 DNA reads TGCAGTGCTAGATCGGACAGAAGCTCCTACGAGCAGTACTTC. This gives the protein CSARSDRSSYEQYF.

This clonotype showed up just a few times. A much more abundant neighbour one base away suggests this may be a read error. The V call is TRBV2, the J call TRBJ1-3; D ambiguous. The CDR3 totals 16 residues. Trimming took 1 base from V and 7 from J, leaving 17 bases between them. Looked up from germline, CDR1 is SNHLY and CDR2 is FYNNEI. The CDR3 sequence: CASSEEGPARRNTIYF. CDR3 bases: TGTGCCAGCAGTGAAGAAGGGCCTGCTAGGCGGAACACCATATATTTT.

A few counts support this clonotype. V gene TRBV19 combines with J gene TRBJ2-7, with D perhaps TRBD1 or TRBD2 (5 bases each). The germline V gene encodes CDR1 LNHDA and CDR2 SQIVND (reference sequence). V was cut by 6 bases and J by 4 bases, with 19 bases left in between. The CDR3 contains 15 residues. The CDR3 sequence: CASSSARGAGYEQYF. For the CDR3, the DNA is TGTGCCAGTAGCTCGGCGAGAGGGGCTGGATACGAGCAGTACTTC.

This clonotype was seen many times. The chain has TRBV6-1 and TRBJ1-2, with 7 bases aligning to TRBD1. The V gene's germline CDR1 is MNHNS and CDR2 SASEGT. V gave up 5 bases and J gave up 3 bases; unmatched junction bases: 9. This CDR3 spans 15 amino acids. The CDR3 DNA reads as TGTGCCAGCAGTCCCACCGGGACAGAAGACTATGGCTACACCTTC. Its protein product is CASSPTGTEDYGYTF.

The rearrangement uses TRBV5-1 and TRBJ2-5; 10 bases match TRBD2. Germline loops: CDR1 SGHRS, CDR2 YFSETQ. The CDR3 is 15 residues long. V lost 4 bases to trimming and J lost 5 bases; unmatched junction nucleotides: 8. The CDR3 DNA reads as TGCGCCAGCAGCCCCCTAGCGGGAGTCGAGGAGACCCAGTACTTC. Amino acids: CASSPLAGVEETQYF. The full variable domain, completed using reference TRBV5-1 and TRBJ2-5, is KAGVTQTPRYLIKTRGQQVTLSCSPISGHRSVSWYQQTPGQGLQFLFEYFSETQRNKGNFPGRFSGRQFSNSRSEMNVSTLELGDSALYLCASSPLAGVEETQYFGPGTRLLVL.

CDR3 coding DNA: TGCAGTGCTAGAGACCCGTGGGCCACCCACGATACGCAGTATTTT. Translated, it gives CSARDPWATHDTQYF. The rearrangement uses TRBV20-1 and TRBJ2-3; D gene uncertain. The germline V gene has CDR1 DFQATT and CDR2 SNEGSKA (reference sequence). The V gene lost 0 bases and the J gene lost 6 bases, with 16 bases spanning the gap. The CDR3 is 15 amino acids.

The rearrangement uses TRBV25-1 and TRBJ2-7, with D uncertain. There are 10 residues in the CDR3. Trimming removed 3 bases from V and 9 bases from J, with 6 bases in between. Germline CDR1 is MGHDK and CDR2 is SYGVNS. The CDR3 nucleotides read TGTGCCAGCAGTGATTGGAGGCAGTACTTC. Encoded protein: CASSDWRQYF.

This clonotype was recorded at least ten times. The chain recombines TRBV7-2 with TRBJ2-5; 7 bases agree with TRBD2. Germline trimming cut 1 base from V and 3 bases from J; bases unmatched to any gene: 2. Germline V gene data show CDR1 as SGHTA and CDR2 as FQGNSA. CDR3 size: 14 residues. For the CDR3, the DNA is TGTGCCAGCAGCTTAGAACGGGGGGAAGAGACCCAGTACTTC. It yields the protein CASSLERGEETQYF.